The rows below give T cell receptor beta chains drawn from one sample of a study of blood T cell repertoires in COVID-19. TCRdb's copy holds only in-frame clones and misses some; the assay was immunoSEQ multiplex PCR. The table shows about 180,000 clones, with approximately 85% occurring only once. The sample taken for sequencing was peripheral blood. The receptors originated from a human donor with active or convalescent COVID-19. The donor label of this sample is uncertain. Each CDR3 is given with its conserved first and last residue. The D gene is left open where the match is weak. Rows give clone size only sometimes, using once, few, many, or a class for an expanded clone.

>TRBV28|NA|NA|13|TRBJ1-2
TGTGCCAGCAGTTTATCCGCTAACTATGGCTACACCTTC
CASSLSANYGYTF
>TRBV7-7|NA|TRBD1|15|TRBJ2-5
TGTGCTAGCAGCTTAGGGGGGACAGGGCAAGAGACCCAGTACTTC
CASSLGGTGQETQYF
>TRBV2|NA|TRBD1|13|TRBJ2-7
TGTGCCAGCAGGGGGACAGGGGCCTACGAGCAGTACTTC
CASRGTGAYEQYF
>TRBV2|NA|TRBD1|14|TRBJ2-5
TGTGCCAGCAGTTCCGGGACAGGGGAAGAGACCCAGTACTTC
CASSSGTGEETQYF
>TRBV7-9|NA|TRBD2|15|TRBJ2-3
TGTGCCAGCAGCCTCAGCGGGGGAAGCACAGATACGCAGTATTTT
CASSLSGGSTDTQYF
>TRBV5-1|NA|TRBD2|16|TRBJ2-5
TGCGCCAGCAGCTTGGAAACTAGCGGGGGCGAGGAGACCCAGTACTTC
CASSLETSGGEETQYF
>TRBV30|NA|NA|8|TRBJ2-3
TGTGCCCAAGATACGCAGTATTTT
CAQDTQYF
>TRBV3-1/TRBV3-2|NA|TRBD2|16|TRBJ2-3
TGTGCCAGCAGCCAAGGGCTAGCGGGAGAGGCAGATACGCAGTATTTT
CASSQGLAGEADTQYF
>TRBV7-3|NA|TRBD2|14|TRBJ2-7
TGTGCCAGCAGCCTATTAGCGGGGATGGGCGAGCAGTACTTC
CASSLLAGMGEQYF
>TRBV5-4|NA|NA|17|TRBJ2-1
TGTGCCAGCAGCTTCGGGGGCGCGGACAGGTCGGTGAATGAGCAGTTCTTC
CASSFGGADRSVNEQFF
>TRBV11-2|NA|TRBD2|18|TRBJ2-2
TGTGCCAGCAGCCATTATGCGGGGCTAGCGGCGAACACCGGGGAGCTGTTTTTT
CASSHYAGLAANTGELFF
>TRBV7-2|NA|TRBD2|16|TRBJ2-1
TGTGCCAGCAGCTTAGGTCCCGGGGGGGGCCGAAATGAGCAGTTCTTC
CASSLGPGGGRNEQFF
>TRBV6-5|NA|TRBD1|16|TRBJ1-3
TGTGCCAGCAGTTACTCGAACAGGGGTTCTGGAAACACCATATATTTT
CASSYSNRGSGNTIYF
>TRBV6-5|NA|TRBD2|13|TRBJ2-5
TGTGCCAGCCGAATAGCGGGGCAAGAGACCCAGTACTTC
CASRIAGQETQYF
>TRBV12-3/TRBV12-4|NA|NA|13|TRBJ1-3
TGTGCCAGCAGAAACAGGTCTGGAAACACCATATATTTT
CASRNRSGNTIYF
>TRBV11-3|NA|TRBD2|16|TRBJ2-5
TGTGCCAGCAGTCCACTCCGGGGGGGCGACCAAGAGACCCAGTACTTC
CASSPLRGGDQETQYF
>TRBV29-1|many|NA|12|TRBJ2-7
TGCAGCGTTGCTATCGGCAGAGGTGAGCAGTACTTC
CSVAIGRGEQYF
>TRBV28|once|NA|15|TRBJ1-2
TGTGCCAGTGTGGGGCAGACCTTCCAATTCTATGGCTACACCTTC
CASVGQTFQFYGYTF
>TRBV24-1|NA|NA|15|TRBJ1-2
TGTGCCACCAGTGACGGGCGACAGACTAACTATGGCTACACCTTC
CATSDGRQTNYGYTF
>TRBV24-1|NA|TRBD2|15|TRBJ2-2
TGTGCCACCCGTGAGGCTAGCGGCCACACCGGGGAGCTGTTTTTT
CATREASGHTGELFF
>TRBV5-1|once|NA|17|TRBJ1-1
TGCGCCAGCAGCTTGGACGCCCAGGGAGGGGTGAACACTGAAGCTTTCTTT
CASSLDAQGGVNTEAFF
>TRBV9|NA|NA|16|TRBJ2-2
TGTGCCAGCATCCAAAGACAGCCCATTAACACCGGGGAGCTGTTTTTT
CASIQRQPINTGELFF
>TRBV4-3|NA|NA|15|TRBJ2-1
TGCGCCAGCAGCCAAGAAGGGGCCAGGTACAATGAGCAGTTCTTC
CASSQEGARYNEQFF
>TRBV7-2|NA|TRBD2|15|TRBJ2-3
TGTGCCAGCAGCCAGGGACTAGCGGTGGCAGATACGCAGTATTTT
CASSQGLAVADTQYF
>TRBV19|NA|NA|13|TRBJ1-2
TGTGCCAGTACCGACAAGGCCGCCTATGGCTACACCTTC
CASTDKAAYGYTF
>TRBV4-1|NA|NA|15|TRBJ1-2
TGCGCCAGCAGCCAACACCGGGAGATCTACTATGGCTACACCTTC
CASSQHREIYYGYTF